These 2 T cell receptor beta chains share one sample of origin, sequenced in a study of spatial heterogeneity in lung cancer. Study-wide points: Intratumoral expanded alpha and beta TCR counts were found to track tumor mutation counts.

TCRdb reprocessed the 5' RACE reads with MiXCR, giving one entry per CDR3 protein. Of roughly 4,100 distinct CDR3 sequences in the sample, under 7% were seen once. Noted time point: sample taken at primary tumor resection. Their target antigens are unknown. The sample here was lung tumor tissue, taken at surgery. Receptor source: a male donor with early-stage non-small cell lung cancer.

This clonotype is categorized as medium-sized. The genes are TRBV29-1 and TRBJ2-7; the D is unclear. This CDR3 spans 12 amino acids. With 3 bases removed from V and 2 bases from J, the gap between germline ends came to 8 bases. Germline V CDR1 and CDR2: SQVTM, ANQGSEA. Written as DNA, the CDR3 is TGCAGCGTTGAGGCGGAGACCTACGAGCAGTACTTC. It specifies CSVEAETYEQYF.

This clonotype was seen a handful of times. This chain links TRBV18 with TRBJ2-1, with 8 nucleotides matching TRBD2. V lost 3 bases to trimming and J lost 0 bases; unmatched junction nucleotides: 7. The CDR3 totals 17 residues. The germline V gene has CDR1 KGHSH and CDR2 LQKENI. The CDR3 bases are TGTGCCAGCTCACCGGCGGGGGGCTTGAGCTCCTACAATGAGCAGTTCTTC. Translation: CASSPAGGLSSYNEQFF.